These 27 T cell receptor beta chains came from one sample sequenced in a study of shared clonotypes between healthy human individuals. This table comes from immunoSEQ multiplex PCR, and its TCRdb copy is limited to in-frame clones, with some not included. The sample has about a million clones; 70% to 80% are singletons. Input material: memory CD4+ T cells from PBMCs. Noted subset: CD45RA-negative fraction. The receptor source for this set is a man between 18 and 35 years old in good health. Some clones in this sample may be carry-over from other donors' samples.

Worth noting for this clone: Other nucleotide sequences in the sample specify the same CDR3. The chain carries TRBV7-2 and TRBJ2-3; D remains ambiguous. The CDR3 extends over 11 amino acids. CDR1 is SGHTA, CDR2 FQGNSA, per germline. The V and J ends lost 3 bases and 6 bases respectively, with 4 bases between them. CDR3 coding DNA: TGTGCCAGCAGCTTTCGGGATACGCAGTATTTT. Translation: CASSFRDTQYF.

The rearrangement links TRBV4-2 to TRBJ1-1, with 12 bases matching TRBD1. Germline V gives CDR1 LGHNA, CDR2 YNFKEQ. The CDR3 is made up of 14 amino acids. After removal of 4 bases from V and 11 bases from J, the junction contained 8 bases not matched to a gene. CDR3 nucleotide sequence: TGTGCCAGCAGCCCCGGGACAGGGGGCGTAGGGGCTTTCTTT. It codes for CASSPGTGGVGAFF.

V and J are TRBV4-2 and TRBJ1-2; the D gene is possibly TRBD1 (6 bases). Germline lookup yields CDR1 LGHNA and CDR2 YNFKEQ. Trimming took off 3 bases at V and 8 bases at J, with 22 bases between the two ends. There are 16 residues in the CDR3. The CDR3 region is CASSHAGTTGSGGYTF. CDR3 DNA: TGTGCCAGCAGCCACGCCGGGACAACGGGTTCTGGGGGCTACACCTTC.

The J gene is TRBJ2-7, the V gene TRBV4-3; TRBD2 is a possible D gene (6 bases). Germline V CDR1 and CDR2: LGHNA, YSLEER. CDR3 length: 16 amino acids. Trimming stripped 0 bases from V and 2 bases from J, with 14 bases between. In DNA, the CDR3 is TGCGCCAGCAGCCAAGATGCGGCGGGGACGACCTACGAGCAGTACTTC. It specifies CASSQDAAGTTYEQYF.

This chain uses TRBV9 with TRBJ2-7, with 13 positions matching TRBD2. The CDR3 contains 16 residues. Germline values: CDR1 SGDLS, CDR2 YYNGEE. V was clipped by 3 bases and J by 3 bases; unmatched bases: 6. The CDR3 loop is CASSAGGTSGIYEQYF. The CDR3 nucleotides read TGTGCCAGCAGCGCAGGGGGGACTAGCGGGATCTACGAGCAGTACTTC.

V and J are TRBV19 and TRBJ1-5, with D possibly being TRBD1 (5 bases). V lost 3 bases, J lost 9 bases, and 12 bases lay in between. This CDR3 has 13 residues. Germline assignment: CDR1 LNHDA and CDR2 SQIVND (reference sequence). Here the CDR3 DNA reads TGTGCCAGTAGTATTGGGGGGAAGGGGCCCCAGCATTTT. Translation gives CASSIGGKGPQHF.

About this clone itself: Other nucleotide sequences in the sample specify the same CDR3. The chain couples TRBV18 to TRBJ1-1; TRBD1 aligns across 8 bases. Germline CDR1 is KGHSH and CDR2 is LQKENI. J was trimmed by 3 bases and V by 6 bases; bases with no gene match: 12. CDR3 length: 16 residues. The CDR3 region has the DNA TGTGCCAGCTCGCAGGGGGCTGGATTAGATTACACTGAAGCTTTCTTT. It specifies CASSQGAGLDYTEAFF.

The V and J genes are TRBV5-1 and TRBJ2-4; 10 bases agree with TRBD2. The length of the CDR3 is 16 residues. V dropped 0 bases and J dropped 6; count of bases not matched to a gene: 6. The germline gives CDR1 SGHRS, CDR2 YFSETQ. CDR3 nucleotide sequence: TGCGCCAGCAGCTTGGTCGTAGCGGGAGGAAGAAACATTCAGTACTTC. Protein sequence: CASSLVVAGGRNIQYF.

The chain carries TRBV5-8 and TRBJ2-5; D is possibly TRBD1 or TRBD2 (5 bases each). V was pared by 4 bases and J by 9 bases, with 19 bases between. This CDR3 is built from 14 residues. Germline V lookup: CDR1 SGHTS, CDR2 YDEGEE. CDR3 DNA sequence: TGTGCCAGCAGCCCGGGACCAGACCTGGGGGCCCAGTACTTC. Translated: CASSPGPDLGAQYF.

J is TRBJ1-1 and V is TRBV7-2; D might be TRBD1 (5 bases). Looked up from germline, CDR1 is SGHTA and CDR2 is FQGNSA. The CDR3 is made up of 13 amino acids. The V end was cut by 5 bases, the J end by 3 bases, with 10 bases between. The CDR3 protein is CASSPPGDTEAFF. The CDR3 region has the DNA TGTGCCAGCAGCCCTCCGGGGGACACTGAAGCTTTCTTT.

This clone was counted once. The gene calls are TRBV18 and TRBJ2-5; D is perhaps TRBD1 (5 bases). With 3 bases removed from V and 3 bases from J, the gap between germline ends came to 11 bases. The germline V gene encodes CDR1 KGHSH and CDR2 LQKENI. CDR3 length: 14 amino acids. CDR3 DNA sequence: TGTGCCAGCTCACCCTCCAGGGTTAAAGAGACCCAGTACTTC. Translating gives CASSPSRVKETQYF.

This sequence joins TRBV28 and TRBJ1-2; D gene ambiguous. The V end was cut by 7 bases, the J end by 3 bases, with 12 bases between. Germline CDR1 MDHEN, CDR2 SYDVKM. The CDR3 runs to 13 residues. CDR3 amino acids: CASKTQPDYGYTF. CDR3 bases: TGTGCCAGCAAGACCCAGCCAGACTATGGCTACACCTTC.

This chain joins TRBV28 and TRBJ2-2; tentatively, D is TRBD1 (6 bases). The germline CDR1 and CDR2 sequences are MDHEN and SYDVKM. V was trimmed by 7 bases and J by 6 bases, leaving 15 bases between them. CDR3 size: 14 residues. CDR3 sequence reads: CASTDVYRAGELFF. CDR3 nucleotides: TGTGCCAGCACCGACGTATACAGGGCCGGGGAGCTGTTTTTT.

Concerning this clone: This same CDR3 is encoded by further DNA sequences in the sample. V is TRBV20-1 and J is TRBJ2-1, with a tentative D call TRBD1 (5 bases). The CDR3 has 11 amino acids. The V gene's germline CDR1 is DFQATT and CDR2 SNEGSKA (reference sequence). Trimming removed 2 bases from V and 9 bases from J, with 8 bases in between. The CDR3 nucleotides read TGCAGTGCTAGATCTAGGGGTGAGCAGTTCTTC. Translating it yields CSARSRGEQFF.

This chain connects TRBV11-3 to TRBJ2-1; tentative D call: TRBD1 (5 bases). Germline V CDR1 and CDR2: SGHNT, YENEEA. The CDR3 consists of 18 residues. V shed 5 bases and J shed 5 bases, with 25 bases lying between them. CDR3 in DNA: TGTGCCAGCAGCCCCCGGACCGGAGCCGACACAGGAAACAATGAGCAGTTCTTC. Translating it yields CASSPRTGADTGNNEQFF. The full variable domain, in which reference TRBV11-3 and TRBJ2-1 provide the parts outside the CDR3, is EAGVVQSPRYKIIEKKQPVAFWCNPISGHNTLYWYLQNLGQGPELLIRYENEEAVDDSQLPKDRFSAERLKGVDSTLKIQPAELGDSAVYLCASSPRTGADTGNNEQFFGPGTRLTVL.

V gene TRBV5-1 combines with J gene TRBJ2-2; 11 bases match TRBD2. V gave up 4 bases and J gave up 4 bases; unmatched junction bases: 6. Germline lookup yields CDR1 SGHRS and CDR2 YFSETQ. This CDR3 spans 16 amino acids. CDR3 nucleotide sequence: TGCGCCAGCAGCGTTACTAGCGGGAGCAGCACCGGGGAGCTGTTTTTT. Protein product: CASSVTSGSSTGELFF.

This clone was picked up one time. This chain joins TRBV19 and TRBJ2-1; D possibly corresponds to TRBD2 (6 bases). The germline gives CDR1 LNHDA, CDR2 SQIVND (reference sequence). The CDR3 covers 16 residues. Trimming removed 3 bases from V and 2 bases from J, with 14 bases in between. The CDR3 DNA reads as TGTGCCAGTAGTATCGATGGGAGGCCAGCCTACAATGAGCAGTTCTTC. Translating it yields CASSIDGRPAYNEQFF.

This clone was found many times. Additional DNA sequences in this sample encode the identical CDR3. V usage is TRBV7-2 and J usage is TRBJ1-5; D possibly corresponds to TRBD1 (5 bases). This CDR3 comprises 15 residues. The germline V and J ends were trimmed by 2 bases and 1 base, with 9 bases remaining between them. Germline values: CDR1 SGHTA, CDR2 FQGNSA. The CDR3 DNA follows: TGTGCCAGCAGCTTACTGGGGGGGAGCAATCAGCCCCAGCATTTT. The encoded protein is CASSLLGGSNQPQHF.

The CDR3 DNA is TGTGCCAGCAGTGAAGCGCGGGGGCTCTCCTACGAGCAGTACTTC. Translating gives CASSEARGLSYEQYF. This chain uses TRBV2 with TRBJ2-7; TRBD2 might be the D (7 bases). CDR3 length equals 15 residues. CDR1 and CDR2 from the germline V gene are SNHLY and FYNNEI. The V and J ends lost 0 bases and 0 bases respectively, with 9 bases between them.

This chain joins TRBV11-2 and TRBJ1-1; D is uncertain. The length of the CDR3 is 13 residues. In germline, CDR1 is SGHAT, CDR2 FQNNGV. V lost 5 bases to trimming and J lost 5 bases, with 12 bases between them. This chain's CDR3 is CASSPRLGTEAFF. In nucleotides, the CDR3 is TGTGCCAGCAGCCCGCGGTTGGGAACTGAAGCTTTCTTT.

With respect to this clone: The same CDR3 is also encoded by other DNA sequences in this sample. The gene calls are TRBV30 and TRBJ1-1; D remains ambiguous. CDR3 length: 13 residues. Between the trimmed V and J ends, which lost 0 bases and 0 bases, there was a span of 5 bases. CDR1 GTSNPN and CDR2 SVGIG come from the germline V gene (reference sequence). The CDR3 sequence: CAWSVLMNTEAFF. The CDR3 DNA sequence: TGTGCCTGGAGTGTTTTAATGAACACTGAAGCTTTCTTT.

The V and J genes are TRBV7-3 and TRBJ2-5; tentative D call: TRBD2 (6 bases). The V gene's germline CDR1 is SGHTA and CDR2 FQGTGA. The CDR3 loop spans 15 amino acids. Trimming removed 6 bases from V and 5 bases from J, with 19 bases in between. The CDR3 sequence is CASSLSGTGDETQYF. The CDR3 coding sequence is TGTGCCAGCAGTTTATCGGGGACGGGAGACGAGACCCAGTACTTC.

The chain is built from TRBV7-2 and TRBJ2-5; 11 bases line up with TRBD2. CDR1 and CDR2 (germline): SGHTA, FQGNSA. Losses at the gene ends were 2 bases for V and 2 bases for J; bases not matched to a gene: 7. This CDR3 contains 17 residues. CDR3 residues: CASSLRIASGGQETQYF. The CDR3 DNA reads TGTGCCAGCAGCTTACGGATCGCTAGCGGGGGGCAAGAGACCCAGTACTTC. Filled out from reference TRBV7-2 and TRBJ2-5, the complete variable domain reads GAGVSQSPSNKVTEKGKDVELRCDPISGHTALYWYRQSLGQGLEFLIYFQGNSAPDKSGLPSDRFSAERTGGSVSTLTIQRTQQEDSAVYLCASSLRIASGGQETQYFGPGTRLLVL.

The gene calls are TRBV10-3 and TRBJ2-7; perhaps TRBD1 as D (10 bases). The germline V and J ends were trimmed by 3 bases and 4 bases, with 25 bases remaining between them. CDR3 length: 18 amino acids. The germline V gene encodes CDR1 ENHRY and CDR2 SYGVKD. CDR3 in amino acids: CAISERGQGLAGRYEQYF. CDR3 nucleotides: TGTGCCATCAGTGAAAGGGGACAGGGGCTAGCGGGAAGGTACGAGCAGTACTTC.

The chain uses TRBV6-1 and TRBJ1-2, with D possibly being TRBD1 (6 bases). Germline-derived CDR1 and CDR2 are MNHNS and SASEGT. The V end lost 6 bases, the J end lost 8 bases, and 16 bases lay between the germline ends. The CDR3 has 13 amino acids. The CDR3 DNA reads TGTGCCAGCAGGCGGGGGGGCGCTGAGGGCTACACCTTC. Protein product: CASRRGGAEGYTF.

Here the CDR3 DNA reads TGCGCCAGCAGTGAGGGACTAGCGGGAGACGAGCAGTACTTC. Its translation is CASSEGLAGDEQYF. J is TRBJ2-7 and V is TRBV10-1, with 13 bases matching TRBD2. CDR3 length: 14 amino acids. The V gene end was trimmed by 2 bases and the J gene end by 5 bases; junction bases not matched to a gene: 0. Germline V gives CDR1 WNHNN, CDR2 SYGVQD (reference sequence).

This chain connects TRBV7-2 to TRBJ2-7; no firm D call. The CDR3 contains 13 residues. V lost 5 bases, J lost 6 bases, and 14 bases lay in between. Per germline, CDR1 SGHTA and CDR2 FQGNSA. CDR3 loop: CASSQDPPGEQYF. CDR3 sequence (DNA): TGTGCCAGCAGCCAGGACCCCCCGGGCGAGCAGTACTTC.